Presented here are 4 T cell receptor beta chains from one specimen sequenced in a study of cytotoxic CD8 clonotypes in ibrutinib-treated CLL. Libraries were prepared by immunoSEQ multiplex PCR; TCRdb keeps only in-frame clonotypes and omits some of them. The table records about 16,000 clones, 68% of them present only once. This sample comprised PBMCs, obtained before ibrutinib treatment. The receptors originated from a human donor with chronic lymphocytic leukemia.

The CDR3 nucleotides read TGTGCCAGCAGCATAAAAAGTGCCCTAGCTTCTTTAAGCTCCTACGAGCAGTACTTC. The encoded protein is CASSIKSALASLSSYEQYF. The genes are TRBV7-2 and TRBJ2-7, with D perhaps matching TRBD2 (5 bases). This CDR3 has 19 residues. Trimming removed 5 bases from V and 0 bases from J, with 26 bases in between. Germline V gives CDR1 SGHTA, CDR2 FQGNSA.

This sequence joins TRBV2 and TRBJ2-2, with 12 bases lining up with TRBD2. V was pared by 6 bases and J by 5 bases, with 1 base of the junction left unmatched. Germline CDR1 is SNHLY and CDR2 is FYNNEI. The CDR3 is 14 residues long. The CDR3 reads CASRTSGGTGELFF. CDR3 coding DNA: TGTGCCAGCAGGACTAGCGGGGGTACCGGGGAGCTGTTTTTT.

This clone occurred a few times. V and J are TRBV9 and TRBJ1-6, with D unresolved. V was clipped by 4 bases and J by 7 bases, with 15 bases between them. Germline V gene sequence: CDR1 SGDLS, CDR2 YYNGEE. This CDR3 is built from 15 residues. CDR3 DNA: TGTGCCAGCAGCCCGCGTCCCCTGGGCAATTCACCCCTCCACTTT. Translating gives CASSPRPLGNSPLHF.

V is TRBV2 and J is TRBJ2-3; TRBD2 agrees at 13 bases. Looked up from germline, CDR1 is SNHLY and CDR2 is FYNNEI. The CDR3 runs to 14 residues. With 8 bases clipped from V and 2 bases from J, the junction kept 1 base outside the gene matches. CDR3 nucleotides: TGTGCCAGCGGACTAGCGGGGGTCACAGATACGCAGTATTTT. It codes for CASGLAGVTDTQYF.